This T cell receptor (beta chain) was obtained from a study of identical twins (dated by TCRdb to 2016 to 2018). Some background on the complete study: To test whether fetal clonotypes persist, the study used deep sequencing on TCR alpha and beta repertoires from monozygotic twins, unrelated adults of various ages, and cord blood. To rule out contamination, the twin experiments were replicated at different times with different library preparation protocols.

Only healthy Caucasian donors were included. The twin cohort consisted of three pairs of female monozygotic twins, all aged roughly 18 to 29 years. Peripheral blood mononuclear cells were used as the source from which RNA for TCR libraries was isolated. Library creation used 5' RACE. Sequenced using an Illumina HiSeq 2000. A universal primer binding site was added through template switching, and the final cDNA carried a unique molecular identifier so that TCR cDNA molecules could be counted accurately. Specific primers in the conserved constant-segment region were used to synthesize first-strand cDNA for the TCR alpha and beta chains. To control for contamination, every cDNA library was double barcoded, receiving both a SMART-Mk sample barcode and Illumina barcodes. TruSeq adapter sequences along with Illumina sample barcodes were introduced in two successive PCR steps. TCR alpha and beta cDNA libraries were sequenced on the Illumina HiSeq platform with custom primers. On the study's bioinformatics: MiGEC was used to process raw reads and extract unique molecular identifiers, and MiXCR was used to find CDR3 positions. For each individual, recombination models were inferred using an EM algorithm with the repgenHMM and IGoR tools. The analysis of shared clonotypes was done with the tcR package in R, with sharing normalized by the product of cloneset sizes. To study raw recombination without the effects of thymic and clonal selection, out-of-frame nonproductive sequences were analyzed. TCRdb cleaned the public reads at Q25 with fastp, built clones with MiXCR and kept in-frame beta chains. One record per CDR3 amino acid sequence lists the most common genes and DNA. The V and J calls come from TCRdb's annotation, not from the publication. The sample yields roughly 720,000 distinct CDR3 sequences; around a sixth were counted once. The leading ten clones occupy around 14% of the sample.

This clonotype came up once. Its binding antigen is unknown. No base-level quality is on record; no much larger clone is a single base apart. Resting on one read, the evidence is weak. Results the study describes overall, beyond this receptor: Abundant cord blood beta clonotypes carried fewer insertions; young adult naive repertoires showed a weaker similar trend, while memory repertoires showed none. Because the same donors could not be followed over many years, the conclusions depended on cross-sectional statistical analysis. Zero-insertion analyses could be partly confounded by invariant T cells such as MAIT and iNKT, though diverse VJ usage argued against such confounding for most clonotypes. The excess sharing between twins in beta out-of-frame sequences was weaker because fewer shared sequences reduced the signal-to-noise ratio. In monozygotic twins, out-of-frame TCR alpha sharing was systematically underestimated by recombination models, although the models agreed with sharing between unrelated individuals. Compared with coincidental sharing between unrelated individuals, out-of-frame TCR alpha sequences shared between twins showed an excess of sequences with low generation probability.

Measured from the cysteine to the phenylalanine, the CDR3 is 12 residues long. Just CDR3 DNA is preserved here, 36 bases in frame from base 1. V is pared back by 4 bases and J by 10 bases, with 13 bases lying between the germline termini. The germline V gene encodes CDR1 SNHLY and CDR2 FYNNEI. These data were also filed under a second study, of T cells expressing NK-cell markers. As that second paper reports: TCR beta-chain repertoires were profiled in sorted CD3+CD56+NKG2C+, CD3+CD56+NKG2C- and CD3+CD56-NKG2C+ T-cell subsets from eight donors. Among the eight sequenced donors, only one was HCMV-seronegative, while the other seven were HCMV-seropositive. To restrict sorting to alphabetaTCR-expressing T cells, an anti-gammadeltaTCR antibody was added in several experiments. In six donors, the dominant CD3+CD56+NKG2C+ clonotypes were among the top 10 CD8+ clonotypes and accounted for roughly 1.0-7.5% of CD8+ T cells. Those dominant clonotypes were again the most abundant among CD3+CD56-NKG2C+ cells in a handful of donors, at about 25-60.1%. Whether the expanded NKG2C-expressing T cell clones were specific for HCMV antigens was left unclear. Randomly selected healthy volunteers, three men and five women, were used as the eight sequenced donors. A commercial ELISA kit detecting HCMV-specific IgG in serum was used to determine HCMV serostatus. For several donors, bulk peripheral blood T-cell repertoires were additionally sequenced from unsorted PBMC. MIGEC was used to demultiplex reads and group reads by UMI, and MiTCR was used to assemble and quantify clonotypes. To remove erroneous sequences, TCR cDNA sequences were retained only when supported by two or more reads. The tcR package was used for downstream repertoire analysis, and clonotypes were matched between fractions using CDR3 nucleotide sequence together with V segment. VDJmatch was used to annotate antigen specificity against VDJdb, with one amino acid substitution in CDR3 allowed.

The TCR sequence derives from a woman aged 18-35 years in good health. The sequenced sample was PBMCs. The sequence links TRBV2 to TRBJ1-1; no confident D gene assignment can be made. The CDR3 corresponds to CASSGQTSGAFF. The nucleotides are TGTGCCAGCAGTGGCCAGACCAGTGGAGCTTTCTTT.